This T cell receptor beta chain was captured by sequencing in a study of breast tumors, draining lymph nodes, adjacent tissues. A single record per CDR3 protein comes from TCRdb applying MiXCR to the multiplex PCR reads. In the table there are about 66,000 distinct CDR3 sequences, roughly 40% of which are singletons. Notes on this clonotype: A much larger clone is a single base away; this may be a read error.

The material sequenced was breast tumor tissue. The sequence was obtained from a female donor with breast cancer. Some clones in this sample may be carry-over from other donors' samples.

The CDR3 loop is CASSMGSPGELFF. CDR3 bases: TGTGCCAGTAGTATGGGTTCTCCCGGGGAGCTGTTTTTT. This sequence joins TRBV19 and TRBJ2-2; D gene ambiguous. CDR1 and CDR2 (germline): LNHDA, SQIVND (reference sequence). Between the trimmed V and J ends, which lost 3 bases and 6 bases, there was a span of 8 bases. The CDR3 runs 13 residues. Complete variable domain (other parts from reference TRBV19 and TRBJ2-2): DGGITQSPKYLFRKEGQNVTLSCEQNLNHDAMYWYRQDPGQGLRLIYYSQIVNDFQKGDIAEGYSVSREKKESFPLTVTSAQKNPTAFYLCASSMGSPGELFFGEGSRLTVL.